This section outlines one TCR beta chain sequence together with its context. The target antigen is unknown. Germline CDR1 is SQVTM and CDR2 is ANQGSEA. The CDR3 loop spans 13 amino acids. This entry belongs to a study of CXCR3-negative and CXCR3-positive naive CD8 T cells. The TRB libraries of cDNA were built by UMI-labeled 5' RACE. Each CDR3 protein gets one entry in TCRdb, which reprocessed the 5' RACE reads and gives no DNA. The repertoire table contains 35,000 to 45,000 distinct CDR3 sequences. Study outcomes and limitations: Surface CD5 looked about the same in the naive subsets, so the authors worked out TCR strength from TRB CDR3 properties. The study found more hydrophobic TRB CDR3s in CXCR3-positive naive cells than in CXCR3-negative naive cells. Naive cells, whether CXCR3-negative or CXCR3-positive, had similar TRBV-TRBJ usage, while memory cells differed.

Triplicate sorts, around 310,000 cells apiece, were made for each CD8+ T cell subset. The chain uses TRBV29-1 and TRBJ1-2. This clonotype originated in a human donor in good health. Some clones in this sample may be carry-over from other donors' samples. The specimen sequenced was naive CXCR3- CD8+ T cells from blood. Documented subset: CD45RO-CCR7+CD27+CD95- naive CD8+ T cells lacking CXCR3 (TNR3-). The CDR3 sequence: CSVGVLSHYGYTF.